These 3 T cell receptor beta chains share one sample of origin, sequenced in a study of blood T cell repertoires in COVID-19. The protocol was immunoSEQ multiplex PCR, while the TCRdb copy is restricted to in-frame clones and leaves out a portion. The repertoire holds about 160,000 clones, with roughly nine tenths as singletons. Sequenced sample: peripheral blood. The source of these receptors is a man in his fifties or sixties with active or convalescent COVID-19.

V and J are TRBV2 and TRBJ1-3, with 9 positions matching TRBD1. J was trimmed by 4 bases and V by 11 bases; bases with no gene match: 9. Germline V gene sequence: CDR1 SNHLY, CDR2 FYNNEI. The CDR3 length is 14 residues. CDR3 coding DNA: TGTGCCTTCCAGGGACAGGGATTGGGAAACACCATATATTTT. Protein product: CAFQGQGLGNTIYF.

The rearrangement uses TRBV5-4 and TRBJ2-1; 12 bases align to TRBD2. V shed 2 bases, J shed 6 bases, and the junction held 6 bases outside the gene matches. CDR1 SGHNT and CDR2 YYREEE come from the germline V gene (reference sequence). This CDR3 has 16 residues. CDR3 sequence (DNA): TGTGCCAGCAGCTTAACCGGACTAGCGGGGCGCAATGAGCAGTTCTTC. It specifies CASSLTGLAGRNEQFF.

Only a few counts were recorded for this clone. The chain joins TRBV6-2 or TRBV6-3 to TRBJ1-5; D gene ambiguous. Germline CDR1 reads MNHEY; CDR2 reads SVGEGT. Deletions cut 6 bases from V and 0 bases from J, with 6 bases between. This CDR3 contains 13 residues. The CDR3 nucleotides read TGTGCCAGCAGCCCCCTTAGCAATCAGCCCCAGCATTTT. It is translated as CASSPLSNQPQHF.